Below, 12 T cell receptor beta chains from the same sample are listed, as sequenced in a study of technical replicates of blood from a few donors. Sequencing used immunoSEQ multiplex PCR; TCRdb keeps in-frame clones, though not all of them. Seen here are 84,000 or so clones, less than 95% observed once, and the top ten hold about 0.25%. The sample comprised T cells isolated from PBMCs. These receptors all come from a human donor in good health.

This chain connects TRBV10-3 to TRBJ2-7, with TRBD1 matching 9 bases. The V gene's germline CDR1 is ENHRY and CDR2 SYGVKD. V was clipped by 6 bases and J by 7 bases; unmatched bases: 13. There are 15 residues in the CDR3. CDR3 coding DNA: TGTGCCATCAGCGCCCCGGGACAGGGCTCTGGGGAGCAGTACTTC. It is translated as CAISAPGQGSGEQYF.

This clone was found once. V usage is TRBV7-2 and J usage is TRBJ1-1; no firm D call. V was shortened by 4 bases and J by 3 bases, with 9 bases between the two germline ends. The CDR3 runs to 13 residues. CDR1 and CDR2 from the germline V gene are SGHTA and FQGNSA. The CDR3 protein is CASSWERYTEAFF. As DNA, the CDR3 is TGTGCCAGCAGCTGGGAGAGGTACACTGAAGCTTTCTTT.

CDR3 nucleotide sequence: TGTGCCAGCAGTTTCGGGGGGGGTAGGAAGACCCAGTACTTC. Protein product: CASSFGGGRKTQYF. The rearrangement links TRBV27 to TRBJ2-5; 8 bases align to TRBD2. V lost 3 bases to trimming and J lost 6 bases; unmatched junction nucleotides: 6. This CDR3 spans 14 amino acids. Germline V gene data show CDR1 as MNHEY and CDR2 as SMNVEV (reference sequence).

The chain combines TRBV29-1 with TRBJ1-2, with D perhaps TRBD1 (5 bases). V lost 0 bases and J 6 bases, leaving 11 bases between the germline ends. This CDR3 is built from 13 residues. Germline loops: CDR1 SQVTM, CDR2 ANQGSEA. CDR3 nucleotide sequence: TGCAGCGTTGAAGACCAGGGTCGGAATGGCTACACCTTC. Protein product: CSVEDQGRNGYTF.

This clone was seen just once. V and J are TRBV25-1 and TRBJ1-1, with 11 positions matching TRBD1. Germline CDR1 reads MGHDK; CDR2 reads SYGVNS. The CDR3 is 17 amino acids. Losses at the gene ends were 5 bases for V and 0 bases for J; bases not matched to a gene: 8. Here the CDR3 DNA reads TGTGCCAGCAGTCCCCTCGGACAGGGGGCCCTGAACACTGAAGCTTTCTTT. Protein: CASSPLGQGALNTEAFF.

This clone was seen more than once but under ten times. The chain has TRBV4-1 and TRBJ2-6; 8 bases line up with TRBD1. J was trimmed by 0 bases and V by 8 bases; bases with no gene match: 21. This CDR3 region has 21 residues. The germline V gene has CDR1 MGHRA and CDR2 YSYEKL. As DNA, the CDR3 is TGCGCCAGCCTCGATCGTTTCAGGGGGCCTCCAAAAGGCTCTGGGGCCAACGTCCTGACTTTC. Residues: CASLDRFRGPPKGSGANVLTF.

This clone was counted once. The rearrangement joins TRBV10-1 to TRBJ1-1; no clear D gene. Looked up from germline, CDR1 is WNHNN and CDR2 is SYGVQD (reference sequence). The CDR3 contains 13 residues. Between the trimmed V and J ends, which lost 2 bases and 6 bases, there was a span of 10 bases. The CDR3 DNA sequence: TGCGCCAGCAGTGAGGGCAGCGGATCTGAAGCTTTCTTT. Protein sequence: CASSEGSGSEAFF.

This chain uses TRBV5-8 with TRBJ2-1; possibly TRBD1 for D (5 bases). There are 16 residues in the CDR3. V was pared by 5 bases and J by 0 bases, with 15 bases between. The germline gives CDR1 SGHTS, CDR2 YDEGEE. CDR3 in DNA: TGTGCCAGCAGATCTATCAGGGCCAGCTCCTACAATGAGCAGTTCTTC. It specifies CASRSIRASSYNEQFF.

This clone has just one count. The V and J genes are TRBV27 and TRBJ2-7, with 9 bases matching TRBD1. The CDR3 is 14 residues long. Germline-derived CDR1 and CDR2 are MNHEY and SMNVEV (reference sequence). The V gene end was trimmed by 5 bases and the J gene end by 3 bases; junction bases not matched to a gene: 5. In DNA, the CDR3 is TGTGCCAGCAGTAGGGGACAGGGCCTCTACGAGCAGTACTTC. As protein: CASSRGQGLYEQYF.

The chain carries TRBV2 and TRBJ2-5; D call uncertain. Looked up from germline, CDR1 is SNHLY and CDR2 is FYNNEI. There are 14 residues in the CDR3. V shed 8 bases and J shed 5 bases, with 18 bases lying between them. This chain's CDR3 is CASHPLQSWETQYF. The CDR3 DNA is TGTGCCAGCCACCCCCTCCAGTCGTGGGAGACCCAGTACTTC. The full variable domain, completed using reference TRBV2 and TRBJ2-5, is EPEVTQTPSHQVTQMGQEVILRCVPISNHLYFYWYRQILGQKVEFLVSFYNNEISEKSEIFDDQFSVERPDGSNFTLKIRSTKLEDSAMYFCASHPLQSWETQYFGPGTRLLVL.

V gene TRBV4-1 combines with J gene TRBJ2-1, with TRBD1 as a possible D gene (8 bases). Germline V gene data show CDR1 as MGHRA and CDR2 as YSYEKL. This CDR3 has 16 residues. The V end was cut by 0 bases, the J end by 9 bases, with 18 bases between. CDR3 in amino acids: CASSQEHRGGVTEQFF. DNA for the CDR3: TGCGCCAGCAGCCAAGAACACAGGGGGGGGGTCACTGAGCAGTTCTTC.

This chain connects TRBV5-5 to TRBJ2-7; D is undetermined. The V gene's germline CDR1 is SGHKS and CDR2 YYEKEE (reference sequence). The V end was cut by 2 bases, the J end by 2 bases, with 8 bases between. This CDR3 has 13 residues. Here the CDR3 DNA reads TGTGCCAGCAGCTTAGCGTTACCCTACGAGCAGTACTTC. Its translation is CASSLALPYEQYF.